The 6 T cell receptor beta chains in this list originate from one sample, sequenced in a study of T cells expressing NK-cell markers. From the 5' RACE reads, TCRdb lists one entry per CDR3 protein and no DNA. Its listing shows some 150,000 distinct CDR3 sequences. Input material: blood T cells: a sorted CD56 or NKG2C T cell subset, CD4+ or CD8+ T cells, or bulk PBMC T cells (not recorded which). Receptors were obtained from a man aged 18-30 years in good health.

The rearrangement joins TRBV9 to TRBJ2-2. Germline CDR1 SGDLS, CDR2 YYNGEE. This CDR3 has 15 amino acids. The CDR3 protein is CASSVRHSATGELFF.

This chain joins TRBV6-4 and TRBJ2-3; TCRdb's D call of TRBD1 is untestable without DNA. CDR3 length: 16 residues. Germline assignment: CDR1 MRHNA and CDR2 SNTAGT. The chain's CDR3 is CASSATGVERLDTQYF.

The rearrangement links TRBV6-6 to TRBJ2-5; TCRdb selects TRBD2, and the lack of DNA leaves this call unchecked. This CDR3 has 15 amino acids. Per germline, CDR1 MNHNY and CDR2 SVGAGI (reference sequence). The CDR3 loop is CASSLKPDSSETQYF.

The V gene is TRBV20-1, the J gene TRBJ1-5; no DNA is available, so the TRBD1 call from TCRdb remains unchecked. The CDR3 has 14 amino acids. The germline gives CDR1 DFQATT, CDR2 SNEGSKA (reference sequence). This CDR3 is CSAKAPFDDQPQHF.

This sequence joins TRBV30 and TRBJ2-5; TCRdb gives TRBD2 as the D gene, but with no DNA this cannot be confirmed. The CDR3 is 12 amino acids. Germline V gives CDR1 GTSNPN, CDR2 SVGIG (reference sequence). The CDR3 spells CAGEGLVETQYF.

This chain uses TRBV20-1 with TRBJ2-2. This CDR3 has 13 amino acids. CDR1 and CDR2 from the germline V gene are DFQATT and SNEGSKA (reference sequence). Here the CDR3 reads CSAPFDGTGELFF.